Below, one T cell receptor (beta chain) is given with its context. The data belong to a study of blood T cell repertoires in COVID-19. Study as a whole: The samples span acute and convalescent COVID-19 from the United States, Italy and Spain. Sources were T cells, B-cell-depleted T cells, or PBMCs; the material itself was cDNA or gDNA.

As handled by the study authors: Quantification of nucleated cells was approximated via reference gene primer amplification. Profiling relied on immunoSEQ multiplex PCR, and the TCRdb table lists in-frame clones only, not all of them. V, J and clone size are taken as reported in that table, and D and trimming were inferred from the DNA itself. Here the sample spans 75,000 to 80,000 clones, 65% to 85% being singletons. Germline values: CDR1 MGHRA, CDR2 YSYEKL. Trimming stripped 2 bases from V and 6 bases from J, with 10 bases between. CDR3 size: 14 residues. This rearrangement joins TRBV4-1 to TRBJ1-4, with a tentative D call TRBD1 (5 bases). The TCR originated in a woman in her sixties or seventies with acute or convalescent COVID-19. The specimen was peripheral blood. This CDR3 is CASSQREGDEKLFF. The DNA for the CDR3 is TGCGCCAGCAGCCAACGAGAAGGGGATGAAAAACTGTTTTTT.